This T cell receptor beta chain originates from a study of shared clonotypes between healthy human individuals. Study-level information: Per-donor plates numbered three CD4 naive, three CD4 memory, two CD8 naive and one CD8 memory.

Study-wide results and limits: Among donors, sharing of clonotypes was expected to be affected by sequencing depth. The sole specimen, blood, was sampled, and tissue repertoires likely differ.

On this clone: Its antigen is not known.

Profiled with immunoSEQ multiplex PCR; TCRdb holds only in-frame clones, not every one. This sample has 2 million to 3 million clones; 93% occur once, and the top ten carry 0.35% to 0.45%. Both subsets, CD45RA+ naive and CD45RA-negative memory, were split from the CD4+ cells. Sequenced: naive CD4+ T cells from PBMCs. Subset indicated: CD45RA+ positively selected. The origin of this receptor is a man younger than 35 in good health. Some clones in this sample may be carry-over from other donors' samples.

CDR3 bases: TGTGCCAGCAGCGTAGCCGGGTTGGACACTGAAGCTTTCTTT. Protein product: CASSVAGLDTEAFF. The V call is TRBV9, the J call TRBJ1-1; no definite D call. This CDR3 region has 14 residues. Germline CDR1 SGDLS, CDR2 YYNGEE. The V and J ends lost 0 bases and 3 bases respectively, with 9 bases between them.